Below are 25 T cell receptor beta chains sequenced from a single sample in a study of response to subunit inactivated influenza vaccine. TCRdb reanalysed the RT-PCR reads using MiXCR and keeps one entry per CDR3 protein. The sample records about 190,000 distinct CDR3 sequences, approximately 14% being singletons. Material: CD8+ T cells sorted from PBMCs, obtained 5 days after vaccination. The receptors were gathered from a man aged 45-65 years who received an inactivated influenza vaccine.

The chain carries TRBV19 and TRBJ2-1; D gene unclear. V was pared by 9 bases and J by 6 bases, with 12 bases between. CDR3 length: 12 residues. The germline V gene encodes CDR1 LNHDA and CDR2 SQIVND (reference sequence). The CDR3 sequence is CARGPGLNEQFF. The CDR3 DNA is TGTGCCAGGGGCCCCGGGCTCAATGAGCAGTTCTTC. Full variable domain (outside the CDR3, taken from reference TRBV19 and TRBJ2-1): DGGITQSPKYLFRKEGQNVTLSCEQNLNHDAMYWYRQDPGQGLRLIYYSQIVNDFQKGDIAEGYSVSREKKESFPLTVTSAQKNPTAFYLCARGPGLNEQFFGPGTRLTVL.

The sample holds a few counts of this clonotype. The rearrangement links TRBV12-3 or TRBV12-4 to TRBJ2-1, with TRBD2 matching 7 bases. J lost 0 bases, V lost 7 bases, and 9 bases had no gene match. The CDR3 totals 16 residues. The CDR3 sequence: CASTEWGGDSYNEQFF. The DNA for the CDR3 is TGTGCCAGCACCGAATGGGGGGGGGACTCCTACAATGAGCAGTTCTTC.

The rearrangement uses TRBV27 and TRBJ2-3; D remains ambiguous. Germline V CDR1 and CDR2: MNHEY, SMNVEV (reference sequence). V was pared by 3 bases and J by 0 bases, with 7 bases between. The CDR3 extends over 14 amino acids. The CDR3 protein is CASSFLDSTDTQYF. CDR3 nucleotide sequence: TGTGCCAGCAGTTTTCTGGATAGCACAGATACGCAGTATTTT.

This clonotype was counted many times. This chain joins TRBV6-2 or TRBV6-3 and TRBJ2-7; D is perhaps TRBD1 (5 bases). Germline V gene lookup returns CDR1 MNHEY and CDR2 SVGEGT. The CDR3 extends over 13 amino acids. V was cut by 6 bases and J by 0 bases, with 9 bases left in between. CDR3 in amino acids: CASSDRFSYEQYF. DNA for the CDR3: TGTGCCAGCAGCGACAGATTCTCCTACGAGCAGTACTTC.

The chain links TRBV7-2 to TRBJ1-4; D may be TRBD1 (5 bases). CDR1 is SGHTA, CDR2 FQGNSA, per germline. Trimming took 2 bases from V and 4 from J, leaving 14 bases between them. There are 16 residues in the CDR3. The CDR3 DNA reads TGTGCCAGCAGCTTATATCCGAGCGGGGGTAATGAAAAACTGTTTTTT. Translated: CASSLYPSGGNEKLFF.

This rearrangement joins TRBV4-3 to TRBJ2-7, with D tentatively TRBD2 (5 bases). Trimming cost V 4 bases and J 3 bases, with 13 bases left between them. The CDR3 is 14 amino acids. Per germline, CDR1 LGHNA and CDR2 YSLEER. CDR3 DNA: TGCGCCAGCAGCCCGAATGTTGGGAGCTACGAGCAGTACTTC. Residues: CASSPNVGSYEQYF.

A few counts support this clonotype. The V gene is TRBV12-3 or TRBV12-4, the J gene TRBJ1-3; a weak D match, TRBD1 (5 bases). The CDR3 length is 13 residues. With 5 bases removed from V and 4 bases from J, the gap between germline ends came to 9 bases. Written as DNA, the CDR3 is TGTGCCAGCAGTGTCCCAGGGGGAAACACCATATATTTT. Translating it yields CASSVPGGNTIYF.

The rearrangement uses TRBV28 and TRBJ2-7; TRBD2 is a possible D gene (6 bases). Deletions cut 10 bases from V and 0 bases from J, with 19 bases between. The length of the CDR3 is 15 residues. Germline assignment: CDR1 MDHEN and CDR2 SYDVKM. The CDR3 loop is CATMGGPGNSYEQYF. The CDR3 nucleotides read TGTGCCACCATGGGGGGTCCCGGGAACTCCTACGAGCAGTACTTC.

This clonotype was detected only a few times. This rearrangement joins TRBV28 to TRBJ2-3, with 11 bases aligning to TRBD2. The V and J ends lost 3 bases and 5 bases, in that order; junction bases with no gene match: 7. The CDR3 is 16 amino acids. Germline CDR1 reads MDHEN; CDR2 reads SYDVKM. CDR3 in amino acids: CASSFPLAGGGDTQYF. In DNA form, the CDR3 reads TGTGCCAGCAGTTTCCCCCTAGCGGGAGGTGGAGATACGCAGTATTTT.

This clonotype was detected only a few times. The chain's CDR3 is CSARAWQAYEQYF. The CDR3, as DNA: TGCAGTGCTAGAGCCTGGCAGGCCTACGAGCAGTACTTC. This chain connects TRBV20-1 to TRBJ2-7; D is ambiguous. With 1 base removed from V and 2 bases from J, the gap between germline ends came to 9 bases. The CDR3 runs to 13 residues. Germline-derived CDR1 and CDR2 are DFQATT and SNEGSKA (reference sequence).

The chain couples TRBV5-5 to TRBJ1-5; D may be TRBD1 (5 bases). V lost 4 bases, J lost 4 bases, and 12 bases lay in between. The CDR3 spans 14 residues. Germline CDR1 SGHKS, CDR2 YYEKEE (reference sequence). CDR3 amino acids: CASSTGLINQPQHF. CDR3 sequence (DNA): TGTGCCAGCAGCACGGGACTGATTAATCAGCCCCAGCATTTT.

The chain carries TRBV4-3 and TRBJ2-7; D call uncertain. V gave up 4 bases and J gave up 2 bases, with 21 bases separating them. Looked up from germline, CDR1 is LGHNA and CDR2 is YSLEER. This CDR3 region has 17 residues. The CDR3 DNA reads as TGCGCCAGCAGCCCCGGGTTTGGGTATTATGAGGCCTACGAGCAGTACTTC. The encoded protein is CASSPGFGYYEAYEQYF.

In this sample, this clonotype turned up many times. The J gene is TRBJ1-1, the V gene TRBV6-5, with 10 bases identical to TRBD1. Germline CDR1 MNHEY, CDR2 SVGAGI. The CDR3 is made up of 15 amino acids. V lost 0 bases to trimming and J lost 7 bases; unmatched junction nucleotides: 5. CDR3 nucleotide sequence: TGTGCCAGCAGTTACTCGAGGACAGGGGGAGTTGAAGCTTTCTTT. This translates into CASSYSRTGGVEAFF.

This chain uses TRBV12-3 or TRBV12-4 with TRBJ2-1; 13 positions agree with TRBD2. The CDR3 consists of 18 residues. After removal of 1 base from V and 6 bases from J, the junction contained 9 bases not matched to a gene. The CDR3 spells CASSLVIGLAGEPNEQFF. Written as DNA, the CDR3 is TGTGCCAGCAGTTTAGTCATCGGACTAGCGGGAGAGCCCAATGAGCAGTTCTTC.

This clonotype was counted a few times. Here the CDR3 DNA reads TGTGCCAGCAGCGTAGGGGTACCGGGGGGCGCTTCTGGGGCCAACGTCCTGACTTTC. Its protein is CASSVGVPGGASGANVLTF. The rearrangement uses TRBV9 and TRBJ2-6, with a possible D match to TRBD2 (7 bases). Looked up from germline, CDR1 is SGDLS and CDR2 is YYNGEE. The CDR3 loop spans 19 amino acids. The ends were cut back, 0 bases at V and 1 base at J, with 17 bases in the middle.

This clonotype appeared a few times. The chain couples TRBV6-6 to TRBJ2-3; D gene ambiguous. Germline V lookup: CDR1 MNHNY, CDR2 SVGAGI (reference sequence). The CDR3 runs 11 residues. V was shortened by 2 bases and J by 5 bases, with 2 bases between the two germline ends. In nucleotides, the CDR3 is TGTGCCAGCAGTTACCTAGATACGCAGTATTTT. Translating it yields CASSYLDTQYF.

V is TRBV6-2 or TRBV6-3 and J is TRBJ2-3, with TRBD2 matching over 13 bases. Germline CDR1 reads MNHEY; CDR2 reads SVGEGT. The trim removed 3 bases at V and 6 bases at J, leaving 9 bases unmatched. The CDR3 sequence is 17 residues long. In nucleotides, the CDR3 is TGTGCCAGCAGTTATTCCGGGACTAGCGGGGCCCGGGATACGCAGTATTTT. This translates into CASSYSGTSGARDTQYF.

This clonotype was observed a handful of times. This chain joins TRBV10-2 and TRBJ2-1; D is unresolved. Per germline, CDR1 WSHSY and CDR2 SAAADI. The CDR3 loop spans 13 amino acids. V lost 8 bases, J lost 4 bases, and 12 bases lay in between. The CDR3: CASGPPAYNEQFF. CDR3 nucleotides: TGCGCCAGCGGCCCCCCAGCATACAATGAGCAGTTCTTC.

This clonotype occurred a few times. V gene TRBV3-1 combines with J gene TRBJ2-5; D is possibly TRBD1 (6 bases). Per germline, CDR1 LGHDT and CDR2 YNNKEL (reference sequence). Trimming removed 4 bases from V and 10 bases from J, with 19 bases in between. The CDR3 contains 14 residues. CDR3 loop: CASSLYRENHGQYF. The CDR3 coding sequence is TGTGCCAGCAGCCTCTACAGGGAGAACCATGGCCAGTACTTC.

Turning to this clonotype: At one end the junction does not follow the germline gene, possibly because of a read error. This rearrangement joins TRBV12-3 or TRBV12-4 to TRBJ1-2, with TRBD1 identical over 10 bases. The CDR3 totals 15 residues. The CDR3 DNA follows: TGTGCCAGCAGTTTGTTGACAGGGGGCGCGGTTGGCTACGCCTTC. As protein: CASSLLTGGAVGYAF.

This clonotype came up a few times. The chain carries TRBV12-3 or TRBV12-4 and TRBJ2-5; TRBD1 matches 9 bases. The ends lost 6 bases at V and 4 bases at J; junction bases unmatched: 12. There are 16 residues in the CDR3. The CDR3 coding sequence is TGTGCCAGCAGCCCGGACGGGACAGGGCGCGGAGAGACCCAGTACTTC. Translating it yields CASSPDGTGRGETQYF.

In this sample, this clonotype turned up a few times. The rearrangement links TRBV4-2 to TRBJ1-5; no firm D call. Germline values: CDR1 LGHNA, CDR2 YNFKEQ. Trimming cost V 1 base and J 7 bases, with 11 bases left between them. CDR3 length: 14 amino acids. DNA of the CDR3: TGTGCCAGCAGCCAAGCGGGCAAATTCCAGCCCCAGCATTTT. Its protein is CASSQAGKFQPQHF.

The V and J genes are TRBV15 and TRBJ2-1; 7 bases line up with TRBD2. The V gene end was trimmed by 1 base and the J gene end by 7 bases; junction bases not matched to a gene: 1. The CDR3 is 13 residues long. CDR1 is LNHNV, CDR2 YYDKDF, per germline (reference sequence). CDR3 residues: CATSRVGGNEQFF. CDR3 coding DNA: TGTGCCACCAGCAGAGTGGGAGGGAATGAGCAGTTCTTC. The variable domain in full, completed from reference TRBV15 and TRBJ2-1, reads DAMVIQNPRYQVTQFGKPVTLSCSQTLNHNVMYWYQQKSSQAPKLLFHYYDKDFNNEADTPDNFQSRRPNTSFCFLDIRSPGLGDTAMYLCATSRVGGNEQFFGPGTRLTVL.

There are many counts of this clonotype. V usage is TRBV4-2 and J usage is TRBJ2-1; possibly TRBD2 for D (5 bases). Germline V gene data show CDR1 as LGHNA and CDR2 as YNFKEQ. The CDR3 has 14 residues. Trimming removed 4 bases at V and 2 bases at J, with 9 bases between. This CDR3 reads CASSRETAYNEQFF. The CDR3 DNA is TGTGCCAGCAGCCGGGAGACGGCCTACAATGAGCAGTTCTTC.

This clonotype showed up many times. V usage is TRBV10-3 and J usage is TRBJ1-1; D might be TRBD1 (6 bases). CDR1 ENHRY and CDR2 SYGVKD come from the germline V gene. This CDR3 contains 16 residues. The V end was cut by 0 bases, the J end by 1 base, with 12 bases between. CDR3 amino acids: CAISESGGDGNTEAFF. CDR3 nucleotide sequence: TGTGCCATCAGTGAGTCAGGGGGTGATGGGAACACTGAAGCTTTCTTT.